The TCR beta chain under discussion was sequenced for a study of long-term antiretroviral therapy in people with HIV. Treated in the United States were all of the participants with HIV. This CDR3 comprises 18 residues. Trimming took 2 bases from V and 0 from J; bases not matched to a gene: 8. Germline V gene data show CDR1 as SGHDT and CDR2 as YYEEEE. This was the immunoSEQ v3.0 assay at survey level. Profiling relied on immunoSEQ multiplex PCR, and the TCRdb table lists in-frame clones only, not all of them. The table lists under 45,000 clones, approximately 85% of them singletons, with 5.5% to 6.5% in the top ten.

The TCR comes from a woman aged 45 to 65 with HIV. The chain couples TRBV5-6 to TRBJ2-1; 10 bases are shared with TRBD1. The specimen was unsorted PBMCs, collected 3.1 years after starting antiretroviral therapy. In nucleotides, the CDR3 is TGTGCCAGCAGCTTTATGGGACAGGGGCCTTTCTCCTACAATGAGCAGTTCTTC. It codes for CASSFMGQGPFSYNEQFF.